This T cell receptor (beta chain) stems from a study of cytomegalovirus exposure and HLA in healthy donors. Overall study findings and caveats: Most of the CMV-associated TCR beta chains (in a later analysis) appeared to be HLA-restricted.

This clone has a handful of counts. The antigen is undetermined. The ends were cut back, 1 base at V and 2 bases at J, with 5 bases in the middle. The CDR3 sequence is 13 residues long. CDR1 and CDR2 from the germline V gene are SGHNT and YENEEA. The PCR contained 60 Vbeta and 13 Jbeta primers. Sequencing used immunoSEQ multiplex PCR; TCRdb keeps in-frame clones, though not all of them. The data show around 130,000 clones, just under 80% seen once. The chain combines TRBV11-3 with TRBJ1-2; D is unclear. Sample: PBMCs. This TCR was recovered from a woman in her late teens or twenties in good health and CMV-seronegative. CDR3 DNA sequence: TGTGCCAGCAGCTTAGCGGGGAACTATGGCTACACCTTC. Translated: CASSLAGNYGYTF.